This T cell receptor (beta chain) is drawn from a study of T cell repertoires in ileal Crohn's disease. Whole-study context: Every patient was operated on for stricturing (about 60%) or penetrating (approximately 39%) complications. Study-level findings and limits: Endoscopic recurrence occurred in every patient whose clonality exceeded 26.8%.

Time point in this sample: neoterminal ileum biopsy at postoperative endoscopy, about 6 months after surgery. Sequenced by immunoSEQ multiplex PCR; TCRdb stores in-frame clones only, minus some. In the table there are some 9,100 clones, around 80% of which are singletons. Germline CDR1 reads SGHVS; CDR2 reads FQNEAQ. The length of the CDR3 is 14 residues. Trimming removed 5 bases at V and 1 base at J, with 10 bases between. This clone turned up a few times. Its antigen remains unknown. The sample consisted of ileal tissue. The chain combines TRBV7-8 with TRBJ2-3; D is unclear. The clonotype comes from an adult with Crohn's disease. In nucleotides, the CDR3 is TGTGCCAGCAGCGGTGCGAAAGGCACAGATACGCAGTATTTT. Residues: CASSGAKGTDTQYF.